These 10 T cell receptor beta chains share one sample of origin, sequenced in a study of Ad26.COV2.S vaccination and SARS-CoV-2 variants. Described treatment: around 19 received Ad26.COV2.S at low or high dose, single or two shots; 5 received placebo; per-sample allocation not given. The samples date from day 63 after the first vaccine or placebo injection. Produced via immunoSEQ multiplex PCR; TCRdb's table is partial and in-frame only. This table has just under 250,000 clones, more than 75% appearing once. Sample: peripheral blood, taken in a trial of Ad26.COV2.S vaccine versus placebo. These receptors originate from a person aged 18-60 years who received the Ad26.COV2.S COVID-19 vaccine or a placebo.

The chain is built from TRBV30 and TRBJ1-2; D gene ambiguous. This CDR3 has 12 residues. Trimming took off 4 bases at V and 6 bases at J, with 12 bases between the two ends. The germline V gene encodes CDR1 GTSNPN and CDR2 SVGIG (reference sequence). CDR3 loop: CAWIRTTDGYTF. DNA for the CDR3: TGTGCCTGGATCCGGACCACCGATGGCTACACCTTC. The whole variable domain, remainder taken from reference TRBV30 and TRBJ1-2, is SQTIHQWPATLVQPVGSPLSLECTVEGTSNPNLYWYRQAAGRGLQLLFYSVGIGQISSEVPQNLSASRPQDRQFILSSKKLLLSDSGFYLCAWIRTTDGYTFGSGTRLTVV.

In this sample, this clone turned up a few times. The V gene is TRBV7-2, the J gene TRBJ2-3, with 11 bases matching TRBD2. The length of the CDR3 is 15 residues. With V trimmed by 5 bases and J by 6 bases, 7 bases remained unmatched. From germline, CDR1 is SGHTA and CDR2 FQGNSA. The CDR3 protein is CASSAPLAGVDTQYF. The CDR3 nucleotides are TGTGCCAGCAGCGCACCACTAGCGGGAGTCGATACGCAGTATTTT.

V gene TRBV5-1 combines with J gene TRBJ2-5; perhaps D is TRBD1 or TRBD2 (6 bases each). The germline gives CDR1 SGHRS, CDR2 YFSETQ. CDR3 length equals 16 residues. V dropped 4 bases and J dropped 1 base, with 17 bases sitting between them. The CDR3 sequence: CASSLGGPRGQETQYF. CDR3 DNA: TGCGCCAGCAGCCTGGGGGGCCCAAGGGGCCAAGAGACCCAGTACTTC. Together with reference TRBV5-1 and TRBJ2-5, the CDR3 gives the full variable domain: KAGVTQTPRYLIKTRGQQVTLSCSPISGHRSVSWYQQTPGQGLQFLFEYFSETQRNKGNFPGRFSGRQFSNSRSEMNVSTLELGDSALYLCASSLGGPRGQETQYFGPGTRLLVL.

The V call is TRBV4-3, the J call TRBJ2-3; D uncertain. Trimming took 0 bases from V and 4 from J, leaving 11 bases between them. The CDR3 is made up of 15 amino acids. Germline assignment: CDR1 LGHNA and CDR2 YSLEER. The CDR3 region has the DNA TGCGCCAGCAGCCAAGAGTCAAGGAGCGCAGATACGCAGTATTTT. It yields the protein CASSQESRSADTQYF.

V usage is TRBV5-6 and J usage is TRBJ1-1; D remains unclear. The germline gives CDR1 SGHDT, CDR2 YYEEEE. There are 12 residues in the CDR3. Trimming took off 1 base at V and 4 bases at J, with 5 bases between the two ends. CDR3 nucleotides: TGTGCCAGCAGCTTGAGGGCCACTGAAGCTTTCTTT. This gives the protein CASSLRATEAFF.

The chain combines TRBV19 with TRBJ2-1; D possibly uses TRBD1 or TRBD2 (6 bases each). This CDR3 region has 12 residues. Germline V lookup: CDR1 LNHDA, CDR2 SQIVND (reference sequence). V gave up 9 bases and J gave up 5 bases, with 11 bases separating them. CDR3 nucleotides: TGTGCCAGCACGAGGGGGGACAATGAGCAGTTCTTC. This gives the protein CASTRGDNEQFF.

The chain couples TRBV6-2 or TRBV6-3 to TRBJ2-7; D not certain. In germline, CDR1 is MNHEY, CDR2 SVGEGT. This CDR3 has 11 amino acids. Trimming took 5 bases from V and 4 from J, leaving 6 bases between them. The CDR3 protein is CASSDGYEQYF. The DNA for the CDR3 is TGTGCCAGCAGTGACGGTTACGAGCAGTACTTC.

This clone was seen only a few times. The chain combines TRBV9 with TRBJ2-1, with 7 bases that match TRBD2. Looked up from germline, CDR1 is SGDLS and CDR2 is YYNGEE. Unmatched junction bases numbered 6, after V lost 0 bases and J lost 6 bases. The CDR3 is made up of 15 amino acids. The CDR3 region is CASSVGSGTFNEQFF. The CDR3 DNA reads as TGTGCCAGCAGCGTAGGGAGCGGGACCTTCAATGAGCAGTTCTTC.

V is TRBV3-1 (or the pseudogene TRBV3-2) and J is TRBJ1-3; the D is unclear. The CDR3 consists of 12 residues. Trimming removed 2 bases at V and 4 bases at J, with 3 bases between. Per germline, CDR1 LGHDT and CDR2 YNNKEL (reference sequence). CDR3: CASSQTGNTIYF. CDR3 bases: TGTGCCAGCAGCCAAACCGGAAACACCATATATTTT.

V and J are TRBV4-3 and TRBJ2-3; D call uncertain. The CDR3 totals 15 residues. With 0 bases removed from V and 2 bases from J, the gap between germline ends came to 9 bases. The germline V gene encodes CDR1 LGHNA and CDR2 YSLEER. The CDR3, as DNA: TGCGCCAGCAGCCAAGATCTGGGTTTCACAGATACGCAGTATTTT. Translated, it gives CASSQDLGFTDTQYF.